This TCR beta chain was documented in a study of T cell changes during pregnancy in multiple sclerosis. Only in-frame clones appear in the TCRdb table, and some are missing; sequencing was by immunoSEQ multiplex PCR. The repertoire holds 60,000 to 85,000 clones, with about 91% as singletons. The CDR3 length is 16 residues. The trim removed 0 bases at V and 7 bases at J, leaving 5 bases unmatched. Germline CDR1 and CDR2: LNHNV and YYDKDF (reference sequence). This clone was detected once. This sample comprised peripheral blood, obtained in the second trimester of pregnancy. The receptor comes from a female donor in good health, enrolled as a control in a pregnancy study. This chain uses TRBV15 with TRBJ1-4, with 10 bases matching TRBD1. The CDR3 region has the DNA TGTGCCACCAGCAGAGATTCAGGACAGGGGGGTGAAAAACTGTTTTTT. This encodes CATSRDSGQGGEKLFF. The variable domain in full, with the rest retrieved from reference TRBV15 and TRBJ1-4, is DAMVIQNPRYQVTQFGKPVTLSCSQTLNHNVMYWYQQKSSQAPKLLFHYYDKDFNNEADTPDNFQSRRPNTSFCFLDIRSPGLGDTAMYLCATSRDSGQGGEKLFFGSGTQLSVL.